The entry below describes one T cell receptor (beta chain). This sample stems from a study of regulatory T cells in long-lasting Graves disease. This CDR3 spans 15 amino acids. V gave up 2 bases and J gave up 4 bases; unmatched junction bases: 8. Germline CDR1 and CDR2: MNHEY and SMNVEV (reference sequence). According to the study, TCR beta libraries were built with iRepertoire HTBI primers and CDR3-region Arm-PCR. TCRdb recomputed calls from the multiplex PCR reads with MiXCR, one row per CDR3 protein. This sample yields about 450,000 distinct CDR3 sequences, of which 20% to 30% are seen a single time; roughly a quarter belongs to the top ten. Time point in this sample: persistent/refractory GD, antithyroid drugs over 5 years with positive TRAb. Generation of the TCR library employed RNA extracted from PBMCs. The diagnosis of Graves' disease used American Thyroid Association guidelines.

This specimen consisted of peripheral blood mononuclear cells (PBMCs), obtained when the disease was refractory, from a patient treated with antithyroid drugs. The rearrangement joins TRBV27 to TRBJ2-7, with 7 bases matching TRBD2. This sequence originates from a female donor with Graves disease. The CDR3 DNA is TGTGCCAGCAGTTTAGGAGCTGGGGGACTATACGAGCAGTACTTC. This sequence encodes CASSLGAGGLYEQYF.